One sample yielded the 26 T cell receptor beta chains listed below, sequenced in a study of blood T cell repertoires in COVID-19. Data came from immunoSEQ multiplex PCR; TCRdb stores just in-frame clones and leaves some out. This sample has roughly 74,000 clones, with about 83% found just once. The source material was peripheral blood. These receptors were obtained from a man aged 70-80 years with acute or convalescent COVID-19.

Concerning this clone: The junction and the germline gene differ at one end; a read error may be behind it. The V gene is TRBV7-7, the J gene TRBJ2-5, with D maybe TRBD1 (6 bases). This CDR3 has 14 residues. Germline lookup yields CDR1 SSHAT and CDR2 FNYEAQ (reference sequence). The CDR3 reads CASSPAGQQETQYF. CDR3 coding DNA: TGTGCTAGCAGCCCAGCCGGACAGCAAGAGACCCAGTACTTC.

This rearrangement joins TRBV7-9 to TRBJ2-1; 7 bases match TRBD2. Germline CDR1 SEHNR, CDR2 FQNEAQ (reference sequence). The CDR3 totals 15 residues. The trim removed 2 bases at V and 4 bases at J, leaving 5 bases unmatched. The CDR3 protein is CASSLIQRGYNEQFF. DNA of the CDR3: TGTGCCAGCAGCTTAATCCAGCGGGGATACAATGAGCAGTTCTTC.

The rearrangement links TRBV6-5 to TRBJ1-6; 7 bases align to TRBD1. Germline CDR1 reads MNHEY; CDR2 reads SVGAGI. This CDR3 has 15 residues. V was pared by 0 bases and J by 10 bases, with 6 bases of the junction left unmatched. CDR3 bases: TGTGCCAGCAGTTACTCAGGGGGCCGTGAGTCACCCCTCCACTTT. Translating it yields CASSYSGGRESPLHF.

The chain has TRBV18 and TRBJ2-2; 9 nucleotides align to TRBD1. After removal of 4 bases from V and 3 bases from J, the junction contained 6 bases not matched to a gene. The germline V gene has CDR1 KGHSH and CDR2 LQKENI. The CDR3 length is 16 residues. The CDR3: CASSRPGTGYTGELFF. The CDR3 DNA follows: TGTGCCAGCTCACGACCCGGGACAGGGTACACCGGGGAGCTGTTTTTT.

The gene calls are TRBV18 and TRBJ1-1, with 7 bases lining up with TRBD1. The germline V gene encodes CDR1 KGHSH and CDR2 LQKENI. V was pared by 3 bases and J by 2 bases, with 9 bases of the junction left unmatched. The length of the CDR3 is 16 residues. CDR3 loop: CASSPRPGQANTEAFF. The DNA for the CDR3 is TGTGCCAGCTCACCGAGGCCCGGACAGGCCAACACTGAAGCTTTCTTT. Based on the CDR3 plus reference TRBV18 and TRBJ1-1, the full variable domain is NAGVMQNPRHLVRRRGQEARLRCSPMKGHSHVYWYRQLPEEGLKFMVYLQKENIIDESGMPKERFSAEFPKEGPSILRIQQVVRGDSAAYFCASSPRPGQANTEAFFGQGTRLTVV.

The CDR3 is CASSVIQQGASEKLFF. For the CDR3, the DNA is TGTGCCAGCAGTGTGATTCAACAGGGGGCTTCGGAAAAACTGTTTTTT. The chain joins TRBV28 to TRBJ1-4; 9 bases map to TRBD1. From germline, CDR1 is MDHEN and CDR2 SYDVKM. The CDR3 has 16 residues. The ends lost 5 bases at V and 8 bases at J; junction bases unmatched: 12.

The chain uses TRBV11-2 and TRBJ2-5; D may be TRBD1 (7 bases). CDR1 is SGHAT, CDR2 FQNNGV, per germline. The CDR3 runs to 16 residues. Trimming removed 4 bases at V and 3 bases at J, with 18 bases between. The CDR3: CASSSPSGGLKETQYF. The CDR3 nucleotides are TGTGCCAGCAGCTCCCCTTCAGGGGGACTTAAAGAGACCCAGTACTTC.

V gene TRBV5-1 combines with J gene TRBJ2-6, with TRBD2 identical over 7 bases. CDR3 length: 19 amino acids. Germline CDR1 is SGHRS and CDR2 is YFSETQ. V shed 4 bases, J shed 2 bases, and the junction held 15 bases outside the gene matches. The CDR3 sequence: CASSPKITGREAGANVLTF. CDR3 DNA sequence: TGCGCCAGCAGCCCGAAAATAACGGGACGGGAGGCTGGGGCCAACGTCCTGACTTTC.

Here the CDR3 reads CASSHSSGGAGGTQYF. CDR3 DNA sequence: TGTGCCAGCAGCCACTCTAGCGGGGGGGCTGGTGGTACGCAGTATTTT. This chain uses TRBV3-1 (or the pseudogene TRBV3-2) with TRBJ2-3; 12 nucleotides match TRBD2. Germline V gives CDR1 LGHDT, CDR2 YNNKEL (reference sequence). V trimming: 3 bases; J trimming: 8 bases; junction bases outside the gene matches: 9. CDR3 size: 16 residues.

The V call is TRBV9, the J call TRBJ1-1; D unclear. The CDR3 length is 14 residues. Per the germline V gene, CDR1 is SGDLS and CDR2 is YYNGEE. V lost 3 bases, J lost 1 base, and 10 bases lay in between. The CDR3 coding sequence is TGTGCCAGCAGCGCGACTGCTTCGAACACTGAAGCTTTCTTT. The encoded protein is CASSATASNTEAFF.

The chain recombines TRBV10-3 with TRBJ2-3; 10 bases fit TRBD1. Germline trimming cut 0 bases from V and 3 bases from J; bases unmatched to any gene: 9. This CDR3 has 18 residues. Germline values: CDR1 ENHRY, CDR2 SYGVKD. The CDR3 loop is CAISESGTGARWTDTQYF. In DNA form, the CDR3 reads TGTGCCATCAGTGAGTCGGGGACAGGGGCTCGGTGGACAGATACGCAGTATTTT.

This chain connects TRBV29-1 to TRBJ1-6, with 9 bases identical to TRBD1. With V trimmed by 6 bases and J by 8 bases, 5 bases remained unmatched. This CDR3 spans 13 amino acids. Germline V lookup: CDR1 SQVTM, CDR2 ANQGSEA. The CDR3 sequence: CSVKGQGDSPLHF. The CDR3 DNA reads TGCAGCGTGAAGGGACAGGGAGATTCACCCCTCCACTTT.

The chain links TRBV2 to TRBJ1-2; the D gene is possibly TRBD1 (6 bases). From germline, CDR1 is SNHLY and CDR2 FYNNEI. Trimming left V 0 bases short and J 6 bases short, with 14 bases between. The CDR3 sequence is 15 residues long. The CDR3 coding sequence is TGTGCCAGCAGTGAAGCAAGGGGGGGCGAAAATGGCTACACCTTC. Its protein is CASSEARGGENGYTF.

The rearrangement links TRBV18 to TRBJ1-2, with TRBD1 matching over 7 bases. In germline, CDR1 is KGHSH, CDR2 LQKENI. After removal of 1 base from V and 4 bases from J, the junction contained 3 bases not matched to a gene. The CDR3 is 14 amino acids. The CDR3 bases are TGTGCCAGCTCACCACAGGGGGCCGGCTATGGCTACACCTTC. It codes for CASSPQGAGYGYTF.

The CDR3 protein is CASSPPRTTNEKLFF. The CDR3 region has the DNA TGTGCCAGCAGCCCGCCCAGAACAACTAATGAAAAACTGTTTTTT. The chain couples TRBV2 to TRBJ1-4; D uncertain. There are 15 residues in the CDR3. Trimming stripped 6 bases from V and 0 bases from J, with 11 bases between. CDR1 SNHLY and CDR2 FYNNEI come from the germline V gene.

The J gene is TRBJ2-7, the V gene TRBV12-3 or TRBV12-4, with D uncertain. Trimming left V 3 bases short and J 1 base short, with 7 bases between. This CDR3 spans 13 amino acids. This CDR3 is CASSFADSYEQYF. DNA for the CDR3: TGTGCCAGCAGTTTCGCAGATTCCTACGAGCAGTACTTC.

V gene TRBV9 combines with J gene TRBJ2-2; TRBD1 matches 7 bases. Germline CDR1 is SGDLS and CDR2 is YYNGEE. The ends lost 6 bases at V and 5 bases at J; junction bases unmatched: 10. The CDR3 has 15 residues. The CDR3 sequence is CASKITGDGTGELFF. The CDR3 DNA reads TGTGCCAGCAAAATTACAGGGGACGGAACCGGGGAGCTGTTTTTT.

The chain links TRBV10-3 to TRBJ1-2; 7 nucleotides match TRBD1. The CDR3 spans 11 residues. The trim removed 6 bases at V and 7 bases at J, leaving 2 bases unmatched. Looked up from germline, CDR1 is ENHRY and CDR2 is SYGVKD. DNA for the CDR3: TGTGCCATCAGCTCAGGGGGTGGCTACACCTTC. Translated, it gives CAISSGGGYTF.

This clone appeared once. This chain connects TRBV7-8 to TRBJ1-1; 7 positions match TRBD1. CDR1 is SGHVS, CDR2 FQNEAQ, per germline. V lost 1 base, J lost 4 bases, and 6 bases stayed unmatched. The CDR3 runs to 15 residues. The CDR3 is CASSLEGAGGTEAFF. The CDR3 coding sequence is TGTGCCAGCAGCTTAGAGGGGGCGGGTGGCACTGAAGCTTTCTTT.

The rearrangement joins TRBV7-2 to TRBJ1-6; D is perhaps TRBD1 (5 bases). The CDR3 covers 13 residues. The V gene's germline CDR1 is SGHTA and CDR2 FQGNSA. Trimming left V 1 base short and J 13 bases short, with 11 bases between. The CDR3 DNA sequence: TGTGCCAGCAGCTTAGACCCAGGGTCCCCCCTCCACTTT. This translates into CASSLDPGSPLHF. The variable domain in full, with the rest retrieved from reference TRBV7-2 and TRBJ1-6, is GAGVSQSPSNKVTEKGKDVELRCDPISGHTALYWYRQSLGQGLEFLIYFQGNSAPDKSGLPSDRFSAERTGGSVSTLTIQRTQQEDSAVYLCASSLDPGSPLHFGNGTRLTVT.

This chain joins TRBV28 and TRBJ1-5; TRBD1 matches at 9 bases. Looked up from germline, CDR1 is MDHEN and CDR2 is SYDVKM. The CDR3 consists of 15 residues. V trimming: 6 bases; J trimming: 6 bases; junction bases outside the gene matches: 9. CDR3 in amino acids: CASSPGGQGGQPQHF. The CDR3, as DNA: TGTGCCAGCAGCCCGGGGGGACAGGGAGGTCAGCCCCAGCATTTT.

The chain uses TRBV18 and TRBJ2-7; D may be TRBD2 (6 bases). CDR3 size: 14 residues. Germline values: CDR1 KGHSH, CDR2 LQKENI. V lost 3 bases and J 3 bases, leaving 12 bases between the germline ends. The CDR3 protein is CASSPPGVDYEQYF. The DNA of the CDR3 is TGTGCCAGCTCACCCCCGGGGGTGGACTACGAGCAGTACTTC.

The chain joins TRBV2 to TRBJ1-3, with 8 bases identical to TRBD1. V lost 5 bases, J lost 4 bases, and 4 bases stayed unmatched. This CDR3 region has 14 residues. Per the germline V gene, CDR1 is SNHLY and CDR2 is FYNNEI. CDR3 DNA sequence: TGTGCCAGCAGTCGGACAGGGCTCGGAAACACCATATATTTT. Translating it yields CASSRTGLGNTIYF.

The chain has TRBV7-3 and TRBJ2-1; 7 bases align to TRBD1. The CDR3 runs to 14 residues. J lost 5 bases, V lost 5 bases, and 6 bases had no gene match. Germline CDR1 is SGHTA and CDR2 is FQGTGA. The CDR3 region has the DNA TGTGCCAGCAGCGTGGGACAGCGTAACAATGAGCAGTTCTTC. Translating gives CASSVGQRNNEQFF.

V gene TRBV3-1 (or the pseudogene TRBV3-2) combines with J gene TRBJ2-6, with 8 bases lining up with TRBD1. The CDR3 spans 16 residues. Per germline, CDR1 LGHDT and CDR2 YNNKEL (reference sequence). V shed 5 bases and J 0 bases; nucleotides not matched to a gene: 3. The chain's CDR3 is CASSKQGGSGANVLTF. In DNA form, the CDR3 reads TGTGCCAGCAGCAAACAGGGGGGCTCTGGGGCCAACGTCCTGACTTTC.

V and J are TRBV7-9 and TRBJ1-5; 8 positions match TRBD1. The germline V gene has CDR1 SEHNR and CDR2 FQNEAQ (reference sequence). The CDR3 length is 14 residues. Trimming at V came to 4 bases and at J to 4 bases, leaving 3 bases not matched to a gene. CDR3 residues: CASSSGTGNQPQHF. CDR3 bases: TGTGCCAGCAGCTCCGGGACAGGAAATCAGCCCCAGCATTTT.